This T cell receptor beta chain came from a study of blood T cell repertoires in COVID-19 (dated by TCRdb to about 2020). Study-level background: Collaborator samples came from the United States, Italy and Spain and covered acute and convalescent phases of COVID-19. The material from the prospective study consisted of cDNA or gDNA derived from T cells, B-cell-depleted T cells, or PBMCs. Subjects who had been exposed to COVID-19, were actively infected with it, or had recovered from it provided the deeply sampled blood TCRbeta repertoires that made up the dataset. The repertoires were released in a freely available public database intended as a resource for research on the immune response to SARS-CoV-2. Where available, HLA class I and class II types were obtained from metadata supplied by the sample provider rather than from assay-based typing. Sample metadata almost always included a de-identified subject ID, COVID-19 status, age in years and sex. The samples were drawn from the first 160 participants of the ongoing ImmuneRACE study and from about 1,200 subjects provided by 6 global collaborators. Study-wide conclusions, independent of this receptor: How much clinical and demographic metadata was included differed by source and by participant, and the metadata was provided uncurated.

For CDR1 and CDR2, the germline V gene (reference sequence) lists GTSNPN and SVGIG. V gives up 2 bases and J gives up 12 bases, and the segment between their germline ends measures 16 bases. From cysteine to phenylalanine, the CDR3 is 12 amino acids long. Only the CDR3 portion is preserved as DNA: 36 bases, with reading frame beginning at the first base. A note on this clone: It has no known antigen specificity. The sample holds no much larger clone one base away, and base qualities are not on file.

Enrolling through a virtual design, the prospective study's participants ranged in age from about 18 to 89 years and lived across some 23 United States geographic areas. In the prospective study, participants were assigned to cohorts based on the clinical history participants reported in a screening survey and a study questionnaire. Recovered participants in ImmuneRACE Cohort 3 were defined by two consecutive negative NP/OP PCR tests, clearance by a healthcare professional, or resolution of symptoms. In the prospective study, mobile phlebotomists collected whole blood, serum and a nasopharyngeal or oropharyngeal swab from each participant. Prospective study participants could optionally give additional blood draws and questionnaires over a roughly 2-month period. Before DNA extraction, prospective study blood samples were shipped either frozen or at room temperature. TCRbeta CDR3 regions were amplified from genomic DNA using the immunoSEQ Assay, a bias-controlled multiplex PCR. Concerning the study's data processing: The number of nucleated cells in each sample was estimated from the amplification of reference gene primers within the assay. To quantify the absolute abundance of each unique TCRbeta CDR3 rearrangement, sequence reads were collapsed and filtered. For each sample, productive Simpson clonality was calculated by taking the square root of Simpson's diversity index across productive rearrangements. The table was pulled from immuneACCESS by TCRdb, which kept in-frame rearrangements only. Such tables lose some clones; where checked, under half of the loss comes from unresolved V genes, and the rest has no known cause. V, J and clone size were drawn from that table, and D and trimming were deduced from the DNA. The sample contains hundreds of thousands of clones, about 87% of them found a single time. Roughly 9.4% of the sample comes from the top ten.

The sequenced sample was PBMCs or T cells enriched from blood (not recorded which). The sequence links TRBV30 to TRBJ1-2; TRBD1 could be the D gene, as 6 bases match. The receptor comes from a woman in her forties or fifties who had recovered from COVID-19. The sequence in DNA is TGTGCCTGGAGTAGGGGGGGATTTCGAAACACCTTC. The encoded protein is CAWSRGGFRNTF.